This T cell receptor (beta chain) derives from a study of technical replicates of blood from several donors. Using immunoSEQ multiplex PCR, the repertoire was profiled, and TCRdb retains in-frame clones only, with some absent. Counted here are 80,000 to 90,000 clones, roughly 94% occurring once; the ten biggest clones make up around 0.25%. The sequenced material came from T cells isolated from PBMCs. The TCR comes from a human donor in good health.

The CDR3 loop reads CASSWGGASNTGELFF. CDR3 in DNA: TGCGCCAGCAGCTGGGGGGGGGCGTCTAACACCGGGGAGCTGTTTTTT. The rearrangement joins TRBV5-1 to TRBJ2-2, with D perhaps matching TRBD2 (7 bases). V shed 3 bases and J shed 2 bases, with 14 bases lying between them. The CDR3 covers 16 residues. Per the germline V gene, CDR1 is SGHRS and CDR2 is YFSETQ.